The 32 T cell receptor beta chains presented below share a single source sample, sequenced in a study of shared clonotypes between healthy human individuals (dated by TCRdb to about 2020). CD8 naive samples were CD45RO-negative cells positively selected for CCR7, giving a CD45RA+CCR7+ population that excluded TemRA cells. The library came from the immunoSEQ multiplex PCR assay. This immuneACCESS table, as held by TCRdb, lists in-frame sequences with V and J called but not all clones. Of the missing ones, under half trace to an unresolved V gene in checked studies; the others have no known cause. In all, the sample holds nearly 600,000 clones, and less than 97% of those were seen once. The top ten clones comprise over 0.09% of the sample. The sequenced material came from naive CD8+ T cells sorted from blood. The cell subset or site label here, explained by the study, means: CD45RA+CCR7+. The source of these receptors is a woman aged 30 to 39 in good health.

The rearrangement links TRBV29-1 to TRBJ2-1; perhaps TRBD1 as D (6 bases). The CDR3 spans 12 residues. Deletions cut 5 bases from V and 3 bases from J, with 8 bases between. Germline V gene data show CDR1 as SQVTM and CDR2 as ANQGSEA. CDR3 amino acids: CSVWTVYNEQFF. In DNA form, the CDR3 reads TGCAGCGTTTGGACAGTCTACAATGAGCAGTTCTTC.

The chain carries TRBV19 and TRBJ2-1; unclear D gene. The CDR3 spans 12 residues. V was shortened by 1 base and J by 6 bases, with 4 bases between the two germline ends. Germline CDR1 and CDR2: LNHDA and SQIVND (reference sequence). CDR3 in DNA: TGTGCCAGTAGTATAGGGCGCAATGAGCAGTTCTTC. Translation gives CASSIGRNEQFF.

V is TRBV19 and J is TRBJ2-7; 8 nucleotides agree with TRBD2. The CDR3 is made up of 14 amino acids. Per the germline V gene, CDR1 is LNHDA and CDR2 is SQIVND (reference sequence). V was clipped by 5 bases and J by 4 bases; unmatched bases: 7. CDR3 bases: TGTGCCAGTAGTCCGAGCGGGAGTAGTTACGAGCAGTACTTC. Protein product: CASSPSGSSYEQYF.

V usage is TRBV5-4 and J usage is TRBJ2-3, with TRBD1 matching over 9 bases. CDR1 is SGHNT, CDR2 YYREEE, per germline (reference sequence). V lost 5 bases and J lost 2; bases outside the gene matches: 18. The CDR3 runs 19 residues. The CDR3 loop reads CASRQRPGQGYLHTDTQYF. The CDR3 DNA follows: TGTGCCAGCAGACAACGACCGGGACAGGGATACCTTCACACAGATACGCAGTATTTT. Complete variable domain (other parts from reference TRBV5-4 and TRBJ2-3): ETGVTQSPTHLIKTRGQQVTLRCSSQSGHNTVSWYQQALGQGPQFIFQYYREEENGRGNFPPRFSGLQFPNYSSELNVNALELDDSALYLCASRQRPGQGYLHTDTQYFGPGTRLTVL.

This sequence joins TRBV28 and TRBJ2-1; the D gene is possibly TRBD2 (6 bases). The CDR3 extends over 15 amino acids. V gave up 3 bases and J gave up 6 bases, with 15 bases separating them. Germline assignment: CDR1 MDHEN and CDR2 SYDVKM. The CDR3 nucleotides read TGTGCCAGCAGTTTCCCCGGGAGATTTGGCAATGAGCAGTTCTTC. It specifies CASSFPGRFGNEQFF. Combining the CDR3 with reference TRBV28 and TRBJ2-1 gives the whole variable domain DVKVTQSSRYLVKRTGEKVFLECVQDMDHENMFWYRQDPGLGLRLIYFSYDVKMKEKGDIPEGYSVSREKKERFSLILESASTNQTSMYLCASSFPGRFGNEQFFGPGTRLTVL.

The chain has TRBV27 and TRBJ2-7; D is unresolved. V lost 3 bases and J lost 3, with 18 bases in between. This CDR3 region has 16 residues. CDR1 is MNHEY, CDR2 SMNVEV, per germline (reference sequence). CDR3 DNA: TGTGCCAGCAGTTTTTCAGTCCCACCCGCCCTCTACGAGCAGTACTTC. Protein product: CASSFSVPPALYEQYF.

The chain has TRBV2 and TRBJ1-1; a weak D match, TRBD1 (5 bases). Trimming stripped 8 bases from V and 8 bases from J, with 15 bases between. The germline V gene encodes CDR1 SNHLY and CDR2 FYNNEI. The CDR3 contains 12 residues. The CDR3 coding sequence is TGTGCCAGCGGGTCCTACAGGAGGGAAGCTTTCTTT. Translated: CASGSYRREAFF.

CDR3 residues: CASSPGWAGTNYGYTF. The CDR3 DNA follows: TGTGCCAGCAGTCCTGGCTGGGCAGGGACTAACTATGGCTACACCTTC. The V call is TRBV27, the J call TRBJ1-2, with a tentative D call TRBD1 (5 bases). Germline V gene lookup returns CDR1 MNHEY and CDR2 SMNVEV (reference sequence). Deletions cut 5 bases from V and 0 bases from J, with 16 bases between. The CDR3 loop spans 16 amino acids.

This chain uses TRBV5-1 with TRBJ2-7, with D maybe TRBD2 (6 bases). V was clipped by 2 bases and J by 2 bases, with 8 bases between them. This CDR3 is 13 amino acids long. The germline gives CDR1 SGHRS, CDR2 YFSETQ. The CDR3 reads CASSFGGPYEQYF. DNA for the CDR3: TGCGCCAGCAGCTTCGGGGGACCCTACGAGCAGTACTTC.

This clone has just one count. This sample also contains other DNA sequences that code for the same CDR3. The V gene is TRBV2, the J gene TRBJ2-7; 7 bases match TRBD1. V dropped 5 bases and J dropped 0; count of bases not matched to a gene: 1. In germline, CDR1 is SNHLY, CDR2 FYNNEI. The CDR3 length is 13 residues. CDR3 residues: CASSRDSSYEQYF. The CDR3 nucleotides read TGTGCCAGCAGTCGGGACAGCTCCTACGAGCAGTACTTC.

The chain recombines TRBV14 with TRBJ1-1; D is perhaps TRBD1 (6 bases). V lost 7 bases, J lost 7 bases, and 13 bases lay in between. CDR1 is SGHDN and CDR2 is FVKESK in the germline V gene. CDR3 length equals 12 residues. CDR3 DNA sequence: TGTGCCAGCAATAAACAGGGACGTGAAGCTTTCTTT. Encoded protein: CASNKQGREAFF.

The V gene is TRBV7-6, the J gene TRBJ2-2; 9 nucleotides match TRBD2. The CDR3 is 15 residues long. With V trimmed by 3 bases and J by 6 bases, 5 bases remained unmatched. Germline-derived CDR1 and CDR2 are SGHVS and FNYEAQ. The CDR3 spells CASSLVAGVAGELFF. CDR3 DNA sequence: TGTGCCAGCAGCTTGGTAGCGGGAGTTGCCGGGGAGCTGTTTTTT.

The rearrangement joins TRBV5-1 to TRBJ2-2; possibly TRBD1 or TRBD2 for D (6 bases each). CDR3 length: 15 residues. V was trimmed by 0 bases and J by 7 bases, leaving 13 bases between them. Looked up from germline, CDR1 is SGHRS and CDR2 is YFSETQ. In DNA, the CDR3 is TGCGCCAGCAGCTTGGAGGGGGGAATCGTCGGGGAGCTGTTTTTT. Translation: CASSLEGGIVGELFF.

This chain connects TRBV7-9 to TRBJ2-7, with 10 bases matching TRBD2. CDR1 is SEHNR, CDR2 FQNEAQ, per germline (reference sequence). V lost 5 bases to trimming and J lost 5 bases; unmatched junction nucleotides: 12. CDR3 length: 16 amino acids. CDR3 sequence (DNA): TGTGCCAGCAGCCCGACTAGCGGGCCAGCAGGGAACGAGCAGTACTTC. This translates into CASSPTSGPAGNEQYF.

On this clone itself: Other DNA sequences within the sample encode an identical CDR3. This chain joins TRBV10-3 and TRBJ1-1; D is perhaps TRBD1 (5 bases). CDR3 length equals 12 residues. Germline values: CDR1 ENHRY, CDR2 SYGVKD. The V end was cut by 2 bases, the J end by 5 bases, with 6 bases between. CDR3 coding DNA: TGTGCCATCAGTGAGGGGGGGACTGAAGCTTTCTTT. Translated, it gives CAISEGGTEAFF.

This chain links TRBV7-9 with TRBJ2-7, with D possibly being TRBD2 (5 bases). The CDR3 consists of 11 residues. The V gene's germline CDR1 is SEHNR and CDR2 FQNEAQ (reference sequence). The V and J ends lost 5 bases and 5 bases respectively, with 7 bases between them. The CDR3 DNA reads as TGTGCCAGCAGCCCCGGGGACGAGCAGTACTTC. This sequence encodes CASSPGDEQYF.

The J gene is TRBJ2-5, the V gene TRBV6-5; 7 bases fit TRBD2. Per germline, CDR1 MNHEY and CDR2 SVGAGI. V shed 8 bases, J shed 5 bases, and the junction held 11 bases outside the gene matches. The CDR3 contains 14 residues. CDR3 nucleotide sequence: TGTGCCAGCGTTGGACTAGAAGCCCTGGAGACCCAGTACTTC. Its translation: CASVGLEALETQYF.

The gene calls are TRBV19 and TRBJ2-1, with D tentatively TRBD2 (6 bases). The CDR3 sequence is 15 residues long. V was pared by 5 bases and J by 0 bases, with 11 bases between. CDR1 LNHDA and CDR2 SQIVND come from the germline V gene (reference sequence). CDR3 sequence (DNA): TGTGCCAGTAGTTCTAGCGCGAGCTCCTACAATGAGCAGTTCTTC. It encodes CASSSSASSYNEQFF.

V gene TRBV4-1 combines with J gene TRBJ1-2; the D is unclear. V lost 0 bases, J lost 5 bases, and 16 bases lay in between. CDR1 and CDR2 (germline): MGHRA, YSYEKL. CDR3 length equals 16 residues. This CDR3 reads CASSQDFGYHYYGYTF. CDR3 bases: TGCGCCAGCAGCCAAGATTTTGGTTACCACTATTATGGCTACACCTTC.

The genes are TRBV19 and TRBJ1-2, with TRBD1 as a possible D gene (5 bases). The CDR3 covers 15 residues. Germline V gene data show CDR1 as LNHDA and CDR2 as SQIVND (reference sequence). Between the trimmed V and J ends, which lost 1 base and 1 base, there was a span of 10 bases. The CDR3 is CASSIAGSNNYGYTF. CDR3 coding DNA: TGTGCCAGTAGTATAGCAGGGTCCAATAACTATGGCTACACCTTC.

Written as DNA, the CDR3 is TGCGCCAGCAGCCAGGCGTATCAAGAGACCCAGTACTTC. Its translation is CASSQAYQETQYF. This chain links TRBV4-1 with TRBJ2-5; D uncertain. Trimming shortened V by 3 bases and J by 2 bases, and 7 bases separated the two germline ends. The CDR3 runs 13 residues. Per germline, CDR1 MGHRA and CDR2 YSYEKL.

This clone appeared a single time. CDR3 in amino acids: CASSLVRNYYEQYF. DNA of the CDR3: TGTGCCAGCAGCTTAGTCCGCAACTACTACGAGCAGTACTTC. The chain links TRBV11-2 to TRBJ2-7; D call uncertain. V was cut by 1 base and J by 3 bases, with 10 bases left in between. CDR3 length: 14 residues. Germline V gene sequence: CDR1 SGHAT, CDR2 FQNNGV.

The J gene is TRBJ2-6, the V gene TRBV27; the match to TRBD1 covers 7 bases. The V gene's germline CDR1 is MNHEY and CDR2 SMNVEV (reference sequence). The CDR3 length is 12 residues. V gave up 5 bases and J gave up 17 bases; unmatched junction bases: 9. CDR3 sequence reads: CASSPHGQVLTF. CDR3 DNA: TGTGCCAGCAGTCCGCACGGACAGGTCTTGACTTTC.

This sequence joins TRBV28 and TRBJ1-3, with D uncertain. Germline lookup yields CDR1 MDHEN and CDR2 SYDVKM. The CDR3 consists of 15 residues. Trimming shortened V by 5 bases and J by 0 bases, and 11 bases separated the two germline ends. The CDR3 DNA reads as TGTGCCAGCAGTCCCAAGAGGAGCTCTGGAAACACCATATATTTT. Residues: CASSPKRSSGNTIYF.

Written as DNA, the CDR3 is TGCAGTGCAGATGAGGGGTATGGCTACACCTTC. Its translation is CSADEGYGYTF. The gene calls are TRBV20-1 and TRBJ1-2, with D perhaps matching TRBD1 (5 bases). Trimming removed 6 bases from V and 5 bases from J, with 10 bases in between. This CDR3 spans 11 amino acids. CDR1 is DFQATT and CDR2 is SNEGSKA in the germline V gene (reference sequence).

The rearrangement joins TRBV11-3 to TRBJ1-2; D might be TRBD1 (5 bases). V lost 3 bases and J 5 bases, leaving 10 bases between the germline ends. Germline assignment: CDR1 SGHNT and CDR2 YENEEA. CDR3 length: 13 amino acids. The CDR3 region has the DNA TGTGCCAGCAGCTTGGGACTGTCTTATGGCTACACCTTC. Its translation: CASSLGLSYGYTF.

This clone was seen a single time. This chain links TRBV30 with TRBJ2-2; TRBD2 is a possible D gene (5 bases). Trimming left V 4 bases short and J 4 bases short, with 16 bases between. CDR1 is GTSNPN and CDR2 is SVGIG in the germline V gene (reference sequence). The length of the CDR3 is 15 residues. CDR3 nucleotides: TGTGCCTGGATTGGGCCGACTAACTGCACCGGGGAGCTGTTTTTT. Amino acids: CAWIGPTNCTGELFF.

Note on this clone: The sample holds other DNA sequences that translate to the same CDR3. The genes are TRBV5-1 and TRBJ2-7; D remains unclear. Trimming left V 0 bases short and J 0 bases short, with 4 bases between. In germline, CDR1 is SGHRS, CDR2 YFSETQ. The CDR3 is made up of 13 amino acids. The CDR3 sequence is CASSLEVSYEQYF. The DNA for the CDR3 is TGCGCCAGCAGCTTGGAAGTCTCCTACGAGCAGTACTTC.

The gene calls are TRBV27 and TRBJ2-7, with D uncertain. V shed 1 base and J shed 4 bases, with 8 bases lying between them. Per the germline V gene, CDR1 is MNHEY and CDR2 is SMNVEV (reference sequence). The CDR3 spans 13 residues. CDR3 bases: TGTGCCAGCAGTTTATATGGGCAATACGAGCAGTACTTC. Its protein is CASSLYGQYEQYF.

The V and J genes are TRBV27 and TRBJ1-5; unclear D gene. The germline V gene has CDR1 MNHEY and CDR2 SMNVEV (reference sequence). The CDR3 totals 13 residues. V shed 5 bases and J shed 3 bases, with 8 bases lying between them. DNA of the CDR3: TGTGCCAGCAGTCGTGGGGTCAATCAGCCCCAGCATTTT. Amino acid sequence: CASSRGVNQPQHF.

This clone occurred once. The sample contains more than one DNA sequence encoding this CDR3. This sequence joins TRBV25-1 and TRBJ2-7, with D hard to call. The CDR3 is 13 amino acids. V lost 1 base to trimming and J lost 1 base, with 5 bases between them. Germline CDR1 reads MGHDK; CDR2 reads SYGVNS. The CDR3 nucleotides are TGTGCCAGCAGTGAATTTGGATCCTACGAGCAGTACTTC. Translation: CASSEFGSYEQYF.

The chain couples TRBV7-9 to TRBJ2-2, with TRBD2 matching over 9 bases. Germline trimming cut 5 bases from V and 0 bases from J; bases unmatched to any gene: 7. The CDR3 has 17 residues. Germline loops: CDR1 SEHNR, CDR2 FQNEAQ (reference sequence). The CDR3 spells CASSRPASGTNTGELFF. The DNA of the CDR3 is TGTGCCAGCAGCCGCCCGGCTAGCGGGACGAACACCGGGGAGCTGTTTTTT.